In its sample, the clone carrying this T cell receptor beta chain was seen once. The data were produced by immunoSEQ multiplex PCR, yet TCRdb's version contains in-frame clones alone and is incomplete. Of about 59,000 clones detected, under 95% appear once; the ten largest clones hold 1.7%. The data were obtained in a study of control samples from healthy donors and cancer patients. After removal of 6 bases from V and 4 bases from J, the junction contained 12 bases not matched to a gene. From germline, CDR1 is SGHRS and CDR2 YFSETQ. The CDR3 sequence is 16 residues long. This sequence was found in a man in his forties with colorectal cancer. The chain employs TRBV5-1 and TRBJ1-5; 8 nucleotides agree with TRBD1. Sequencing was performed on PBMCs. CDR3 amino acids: CASKQTGTGINQPQHF. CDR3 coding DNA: TGCGCCAGCAAACAAACCGGGACAGGCATAAATCAGCCCCAGCATTTT. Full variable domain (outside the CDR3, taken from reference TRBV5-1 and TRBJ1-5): KAGVTQTPRYLIKTRGQQVTLSCSPISGHRSVSWYQQTPGQGLQFLFEYFSETQRNKGNFPGRFSGRQFSNSRSEMNVSTLELGDSALYLCASKQTGTGINQPQHFGDGTRLSIL.